This entry features one T cell receptor beta chain sequence. Its antigen is as yet unknown. This sample was included in a study of cytomegalovirus exposure and HLA in healthy donors. Sequenced by immunoSEQ multiplex PCR; TCRdb stores in-frame clones only, minus some. The sample holds fewer than 200,000 clones, approximately 83% seen once. Study-level findings and limits: Through in vitro validation, a few CMV-associated chains were shown to be specific for CMV antigens.

This TCR derives from a woman aged 18-29 years in good health and CMV-seropositive. Sequenced: PBMCs.

CDR3 sequence reads: CASPPPFQGEDTEAFF. The CDR3 nucleotides read TGTGCCTCCCCCCCGCCATTTCAGGGTGAGGACACTGAAGCTTTCTTT. The J gene is TRBJ1-1, the V gene TRBV30; D might be TRBD1 (5 bases). The CDR3 has 16 amino acids. Germline CDR1 reads GTSNPN; CDR2 reads SVGIG (reference sequence). Trimming removed 7 bases from V and 3 bases from J, with 24 bases in between. The variable domain in full, with the rest retrieved from reference TRBV30 and TRBJ1-1, is SQTIHQWPATLVQPVGSPLSLECTVEGTSNPNLYWYRQAAGRGLQLLFYSVGIGQISSEVPQNLSASRPQDRQFILSSKKLLLSDSGFYLCASPPPFQGEDTEAFFGQGTRLTVV.